This T cell receptor (beta chain) was sequenced during a study of breast tumors, draining lymph nodes, adjacent tissues. MiXCR, run by TCRdb on the multiplex PCR reads, gives a single entry per CDR3 protein. Of 30,000 to 40,000 distinct CDR3 sequences listed, under 80% are singletons. Study results and caveats: Findings are consistent with lymph node origin and intratumoral expansion of most tumor T cells. Tumors had less TCR diversity than lymph nodes, more than nontumor tissue. Compared with basal-like, luminal-like tumors shared significantly more repertoire with nontumor tissue.

This clonotype has just a few counts. Antigen: not known. This CDR3 region has 17 residues. Trimming at V came to 3 bases and at J to 3 bases, leaving 11 bases not matched to a gene. CDR1 LNHNV and CDR2 YYDKDF come from the germline V gene (reference sequence). V gene TRBV15 combines with J gene TRBJ2-7; 10 nucleotides line up with TRBD1. The sequence was collected from a female donor with breast cancer. Some clones in this sample may be carry-over from other donors' samples. Source material: breast tumor tissue. CDR3 DNA sequence: TGTGCCACCAGCAGGGGCGCGGGGGACAGGGGTTTCTACGAGCAGTACTTC. Encoded protein: CATSRGAGDRGFYEQYF.